Below are 16 T cell receptor beta chains sequenced from a single sample in a study of tumor and adjacent non-tumor tissue in lung cancer. The template was RNA from unsorted bulk tissue. Distant lung tissue was collected more than 3 cm away from the tumor edge. TCRbeta libraries were built with three rounds of nested PCR, modified from ARM-PCR. TCRdb reprocessed the multiplex PCR reads with MiXCR, giving one entry per CDR3 protein. The sample includes about 100,000 distinct CDR3 sequences, more than 55% of them seen just once. Sequenced input: distant non-tumor lung tissue. These receptors were collected from a young man with non-small cell lung cancer.

A note on this clonotype: The junction departs from germline at one end; a sequencing error may be responsible. V gene TRBV12-3 or TRBV12-4 combines with J gene TRBJ1-1; D ambiguous. This CDR3 contains 13 residues. DNA of the CDR3: TGTGCCAACAGTTTGGTGATCAACAGTGAAGCTTTCTTT. Encoded protein: CANSLVINSEAFF.

This clonotype was recorded many times. A read error may produce the germline difference seen at one junction end. Here the CDR3 DNA reads TGCAGTGCAAGAGGTCCGGAGACAGATACGCAGTATTTT. Translated, it gives CSARGPETDTQYF. J is TRBJ2-3 and V is TRBV20-1, with D uncertain. The CDR3 contains 13 residues. CDR1 and CDR2 from the germline V gene are DFQATT and SNEGSKA (reference sequence).

Concerning this clonotype: A read error may explain this, as a much larger clone is one base away. The rearrangement links TRBV6-2 or TRBV6-3 to TRBJ2-3; 12 bases are shared with TRBD2. CDR1 MNHEY and CDR2 SVGEGT come from the germline V gene. The CDR3 covers 18 residues. CDR3 nucleotide sequence: TGTGCCAGCAGGCCAATTCGGACTAGCGGGATTCGCACAGATGCGCAGTATTTT. Residues: CASRPIRTSGIRTDAQYF.

V gene TRBV18 combines with J gene TRBJ1-1; D remains unclear. The CDR3 length is 12 residues. The V gene's germline CDR1 is KGHSH and CDR2 LQKENI. V lost 3 bases, J lost 8 bases, and 10 bases lay in between. CDR3 in amino acids: CASSPSRQEAFF. The CDR3 DNA sequence: TGTGCCAGCTCACCGTCCCGACAAGAAGCTTTCTTT.

The chain recombines TRBV11-2 with TRBJ1-1, with no clear D. The CDR3 spans 11 residues. Per germline, CDR1 SGHAT and CDR2 FQNNGV. The V end lost 5 bases, the J end lost 8 bases, and 9 bases lay between the germline ends. CDR3 bases: TGTGCCAGCAGCGCCCCTAGGGAAGCTTTCTTT. Amino acids: CASSAPREAFF.

This clonotype has a count of ten or more. The chain links TRBV6-1 to TRBJ2-7; D is perhaps TRBD1 (6 bases). Germline V gene lookup returns CDR1 MNHNS and CDR2 SASEGT. The CDR3 covers 15 residues. Trimming removed 4 bases at V and 5 bases at J, with 18 bases between. Written as DNA, the CDR3 is TGTGCCAGCAGTGGGGCCACAGGGTCTTGGGACGAGCAGTACTTC. As protein: CASSGATGSWDEQYF.

Points on this clonotype: This likely comes from a read error, as the CDR3 has no conserved phenylalanine or tryptophan at its end. The chain recombines TRBV4-1 with TRBJ1-1; maybe TRBD1 (5 bases). Germline V gene lookup returns CDR1 MGHRA and CDR2 YSYEKL. This CDR3 spans 16 amino acids. Trimming removed 7 bases at V and 5 bases at J, with 23 bases between. The CDR3 region has the DNA TGCGCCAGCAACCAGTCTGCTGGGGGACGGTTGACTGAAGCTTTCCTT. It codes for CASNQSAGGRLTEAFL.

Only a few counts were recorded for this clonotype. The V and J genes are TRBV30 and TRBJ2-3; TRBD1 or TRBD2 may be the D gene (6 bases each). V gave up 8 bases and J gave up 3 bases, with 18 bases separating them. Germline V gene sequence: CDR1 GTSNPN, CDR2 SVGIG (reference sequence). This CDR3 is built from 14 residues. CDR3 region: CAGTQGLGTDTQYF. In nucleotides, the CDR3 is TGTGCCGGTACACAGGGACTCGGTACAGATACGCAGTATTTT.

Worth noting for this clonotype: It may be a read error: a sequence one base away is much more abundant. This chain joins TRBV11-3 and TRBJ1-1; the D is unclear. From germline, CDR1 is SGHNT and CDR2 YENEEA. The CDR3 is 13 amino acids. The CDR3 bases are TGTGCCAACAGCTCAATCCCGTCCACTGAAGCTTTCTTT. Residues: CANSSIPSTEAFF.

The genes are TRBV6-2 or TRBV6-3 and TRBJ1-1; D not certain. The CDR3 has 14 residues. From germline, CDR1 is MNHEY and CDR2 SVGEGT. The ends were cut back, 9 bases at V and 7 bases at J, with 21 bases in the middle. This CDR3 reads CASNIQGSRSEAFF. CDR3 DNA: TGTGCCAGTAACATTCAAGGGAGTAGGAGTGAAGCTTTCTTT.

Turning to this clonotype: A junction end diverges from the germline sequence, so it may reflect a read error. The rearrangement joins TRBV20-1 to TRBJ2-3; TRBD2 is a possible D gene (5 bases). Germline CDR1 reads DFQATT; CDR2 reads SNEGSKA (reference sequence). The CDR3 runs to 11 residues. The CDR3 is CSPEGTETQYF. The CDR3 nucleotides are TGTAGTCCCGAGGGCACAGAAACGCAGTATTTT.

The V call is TRBV7-2, the J call TRBJ2-5; TRBD2 matches at 8 bases. The CDR3 is made up of 17 amino acids. CDR1 and CDR2 from the germline V gene are SGHTA and FQGNSA. With 5 bases clipped from V and 10 bases from J, the junction kept 21 bases outside the gene matches. The CDR3 DNA follows: TGTGCCAGCAGCCAGAGGCTCGCTAGCGGGTTCGGGGTTGGCCAGTACTTC. It encodes CASSQRLASGFGVGQYF.

To note about this clonotype: One junction end does not reproduce the germline sequence, and a read error may be involved. The chain carries TRBV12-3 or TRBV12-4 and TRBJ1-5; D is possibly TRBD1 (6 bases). This CDR3 is built from 15 residues. The CDR3 DNA sequence: TGTGCCAGCAATTTCGCGGGGGCCAGCAATCAGTCCCAGCATTTT. Protein sequence: CASNFAGASNQSQHF.

About this clonotype itself: At one boundary the junction diverges from the germline segment, which might be a read error. The chain employs TRBV29-1 and TRBJ1-2; 7 positions agree with TRBD1. CDR3 length: 14 amino acids. Germline CDR1 reads SQVTM; CDR2 reads ANQGSEA. In DNA, the CDR3 is TGCAGCGTGGGACAGATAATCAGGGGCTATGGCCACACCTTC. Translation: CSVGQIIRGYGHTF.

As regards this clonotype: The germline gene is not matched at one end of the junction; a read error may be the cause. The chain is built from TRBV11-3 and TRBJ2-5; TRBD2 matches 10 bases. The CDR3 contains 15 residues. CDR1 SGHNT and CDR2 YENEEA come from the germline V gene. The CDR3 coding sequence is TGTGCCAGGAGCTTAGAAGCGGGAGGGCAAGGGACTCAGTACTTC. This gives the protein CARSLEAGGQGTQYF. The full variable domain, with the rest looked up from reference TRBV11-3 and TRBJ2-5, is EAGVVQSPRYKIIEKKQPVAFWCNPISGHNTLYWYLQNLGQGPELLIRYENEEAVDDSQLPKDRFSAERLKGVDSTLKIQPAELGDSAVYLCARSLEAGGQGTQYFGPGTRLLVL.

The rearrangement links TRBV29-1 to TRBJ2-1, with D perhaps matching TRBD2 (7 bases). V gave up 8 bases and J gave up 8 bases, with 16 bases separating them. There are 12 residues in the CDR3. Germline V gives CDR1 SQVTM, CDR2 ANQGSEA. CDR3 DNA: TGCAGCCGAAATGGGGGGGGCGATGAGCAGTTCTTC. It codes for CSRNGGGDEQFF.